The source of this T cell receptor (beta chain) is a study of blood T cell repertoires in COVID-19. Overall study: In each case, the material was cDNA or gDNA derived from T cells, B-cell-depleted T cells, or PBMCs.

Germline loops: CDR1 KGHSH, CDR2 LQKENI. Trimming left V 3 bases short and J 7 bases short, with 13 bases between. This CDR3 is 14 amino acids long. Recruited during active infection, patients (from Seattle) were subsequently followed longitudinally. This clone was detected once. Original methodology: By means of reference gene primer amplification, nucleated cell counts were estimated. Method: immunoSEQ multiplex PCR; TCRdb's copy keeps in-frame clones and lacks some. V, J and clone size are taken as reported in that table, and D and trimming were inferred from the DNA itself. The sample shows more than 200,000 clones, around four fifths of them seen only once.

The TCR comes from a woman aged 80 or older with COVID-19, enrolled during active disease. Sequencing input: peripheral blood. This sequence joins TRBV18 and TRBJ1-5, with D tentatively TRBD1 (6 bases). The CDR3 here is CASSPDSQNQPQHF. CDR3 sequence (DNA): TGTGCCAGCTCACCGGACAGTCAAAACCAGCCCCAGCATTTT.